A selection of T cell receptor beta chains follows, all from one sample in a study of shared clonotypes between healthy human individuals. Using immunoSEQ multiplex PCR, the repertoire was profiled, and TCRdb retains in-frame clones only, with some absent. The sample has over 850,000 clones; about 84% are singletons. Sequencing was performed on memory CD4+ T cells from PBMCs. The receptors were gathered from a young man in good health. Some clones in this sample may be carry-over from other donors' samples. Both conserved end residues are part of each CDR3. Each record gives: J gene, D gene, clone size, V gene, CDR3 DNA, CDR3 protein. D genes are given only for firm matches. The size of a clone is reported for some rows only, either as once, few or many, or as a class for expanded clones.

TRBJ2-2 | TRBD1 | . | TRBV29-1 | TGCAGCGTTTGGGACAGGAGGACCGGGGAGCTGTTTTTT | CSVWDRRTGELFF
TRBJ2-2 | TRBD2 | . | TRBV5-4 | TGTGCCAGCAGCTTGGCCCCGGGAGGGAACACCGGGGAGCTGTTTTTT | CASSLAPGGNTGELFF
TRBJ2-7 | TRBD2 | . | TRBV4-1 | TGCGCCAGCAGCCAGGGGGGGGGAGCCCCCTACGAGCAGTACTTC | CASSQGGGAPYEQYF
TRBJ2-5 | . | . | TRBV11-2 | TGTGCCAGCAGCTTAATTCTAGGGCCTCAAGAGACCCAGTACTTC | CASSLILGPQETQYF
TRBJ2-7 | . | . | TRBV18 | TGTGCCAGCTCCCAACGGGGGAGGGGGCTCGACGAGCAGTACTTC | CASSQRGRGLDEQYF
TRBJ2-3 | TRBD2 | . | TRBV27 | TGTGCCAGCAGTTATTCCTCGGGGGGTACGCAGTATTTT | CASSYSSGGTQYF
TRBJ1-2 | . | . | TRBV7-2 | TGTGCCAGCAGCCTGGCGGGTGGCCAGGGGTTAAGCGGCTACACCTTC | CASSLAGGQGLSGYTF
TRBJ2-6 | . | . | TRBV19 | TGTGCCAGTCGAAAGGCAGGGGACTCTGGGGCCAACGTCCTGACTTTC | CASRKAGDSGANVLTF
TRBJ2-1 | . | . | TRBV5-1 | TGCGCCAGCAGCTTGGCCACAGGCGTAGGGACCTACAATGAGCAGTTCTTC | CASSLATGVGTYNEQFF
TRBJ1-1 | TRBD1 | once | TRBV6-1 | TGTGCCAGCAGTAAATGGACAGGGGGGAGCACTGAAGCTTTCTTT | CASSKWTGGSTEAFF
TRBJ2-4 | TRBD2 | few | TRBV28 | TGTGCCAGCAGTCTGGGACTAGCGGGAGGTACTTACTTC | CASSLGLAGGTYF
TRBJ2-3 | TRBD2 | . | TRBV27 | TGTGCCAGCCGAGATAGGGGTGGAGCGGGGGGCACAGATACGCAGTATTTT | CASRDRGGAGGTDTQYF
TRBJ1-2 | TRBD1 | . | TRBV28 | TGTGCCAGCAGGGACAGGGAGGACTATGGCTACACCTTC | CASRDREDYGYTF
TRBJ2-3 | TRBD1 | once | TRBV29-1 | TGCAGCGTTGAAGCACAGGGGCGCACAGATACGCAGTATTTT | CSVEAQGRTDTQYF
TRBJ1-1 | . | few | TRBV6-1 | TGTGCCAGCAGGATGACAGGCAACACTGAAGCTTTCTTT | CASRMTGNTEAFF
TRBJ1-2 | TRBD1 | many | TRBV28 | TGTGCCAGCAGCCTATACCACCTGGGACAGGCTAACTATGGCTACACCTTC | CASSLYHLGQANYGYTF
TRBJ2-3 | . | . | TRBV5-4 | TGTGCCAGCAGCTTGGGCCGGGGCACAGATACGCAGTATTTT | CASSLGRGTDTQYF
TRBJ1-2 | . | . | TRBV28 | TGTGCCAGCAGTTATCCGACAGGTGTTGAGAATTGGCCCGGCTACACCTTC | CASSYPTGVENWPGYTF
TRBJ2-7 | . | . | TRBV6-1 | TGTGCCAGCAGTGAAATTGCGGTTGGGGCCTACGAGCAGTACTTC | CASSEIAVGAYEQYF
TRBJ1-1 | . | . | TRBV7-9 | TGTGCCAGCAGCCCCGGACAGAACACTGAAGCTTTCTTT | CASSPGQNTEAFF
TRBJ2-5 | . | . | TRBV29-1 | TGCAGCGTTGCACAGGAGACCCAGTACTTC | CSVAQETQYF
TRBJ2-5 | . | . | TRBV4-1 | TGCGCCAGCAGCCAATCTAACTTAGGGTTTCCGGAGACCCAGTACTTC | CASSQSNLGFPETQYF
TRBJ2-7 | TRBD1 | . | TRBV27 | TGTGCCAGCAGTTTTGGGACAGCGTTTAGGTACGAGCAGTACTTC | CASSFGTAFRYEQYF
TRBJ1-1 | . | . | TRBV7-3 | TGTGCCAGCAGCTTAACGGTCAGGACTGAAGCTTTCTTT | CASSLTVRTEAFF
TRBJ2-3 | . | . | TRBV2 | TGTGCCAGCAATCTGGGAACAGATACGCAGTATTTT | CASNLGTDTQYF
TRBJ2-2 | . | . | TRBV5-1 | TGCGCCAGCAACCCACTAGCAGTCAACACCGGGGAGCTGTTTTTT | CASNPLAVNTGELFF